This passage covers 4 T cell receptor beta chains from one sample sequenced in a study of T cell repertoires in cytomegalovirus infection (dated by TCRdb to the late 2010s). These reads were obtained on an Illumina HiSeq 1500. TCRdb trimmed public reads at Q25 via fastp, called clones via MiXCR and kept in-frame beta chains. Entries are consolidated by CDR3 protein sequence, retaining the most common genes and DNA. Present in this sample are around 310,000 distinct CDR3 sequences, roughly a sixth of which were seen just once. The ten biggest clones cover about 11% of the sample. The sequenced sample was PBMCs. These receptors were taken from a human donor in good health (CMV status not recorded). Some clones in this sample may be carry-over from other donors' samples.

A note on this clonotype: This CDR3 is missing its conserved last phenylalanine or tryptophan, likely due to a read error. It is unclear where the CDR3 begins or ends on the DNA, so no DNA is shown, and the CDR3 is as TCRdb lists it. This chain's CDR3 is CASSLIADLSSKYL. The J gene is TRBJ2-5, the V gene TRBV28; no DNA check was done on the table's D call, TRBD2. CDR1 is MDHEN, CDR2 SYDVKM, per germline. Both ends counted, the CDR3 spans 14 residues.

The chain couples TRBV5-6 to TRBJ1-2; the D gene is possibly TRBD1 (5 bases). The V end lost 4 bases, the J end lost 7 bases, and 17 bases lay between the germline ends. The CDR3 is made up of 14 amino acids. CDR1 and CDR2 from the germline V gene are SGHDT and YYEEEE. Here the CDR3 reads CASSAGLSAGGYTF. CDR3 in DNA: TGTGCCAGCAGCGCGGGACTCTCGGCTGGTGGCTACACCTTC.

This clonotype was observed at least ten times. The chain links TRBV7-9 to TRBJ2-2; TRBD2 aligns across 7 bases. The CDR3 runs 17 residues. The V and J ends lost 5 bases and 7 bases, in that order; junction bases with no gene match: 16. Germline CDR1 reads SEHNR; CDR2 reads FQNEAQ (reference sequence). CDR3 loop: CASSPRGPGLAVGELFF. In DNA form, the CDR3 reads TGTGCCAGCAGCCCCCGAGGACCCGGGCTAGCGGTCGGGGAGCTGTTTTTT.

The chain combines TRBV20-1 with TRBJ1-5; 7 bases are a match to TRBD1. Germline V gives CDR1 DFQATT, CDR2 SNEGSKA (reference sequence). V was clipped by 2 bases and J by 4 bases; unmatched bases: 5. The CDR3 spans 14 residues. The CDR3 DNA reads as TGCAGTGCTAGAATGGGACAGATTAATCAGCCCCAGCATTTT. This encodes CSARMGQINQPQHF.